This is a list of T cell receptor beta chains from one sample in a study of blood T cell repertoires in COVID-19. Only in-frame clones appear in the TCRdb table, and some are missing; sequencing was by immunoSEQ multiplex PCR. The sample has 95,000 to 110,000 clones, approximately 83% seen once; the top ten hold approximately 3.3%. The specimen sequenced was peripheral blood. The receptors here all came from a woman aged 80 or over with active or convalescent COVID-19. The CDR3 runs from the conserved cysteine through the conserved F or W. The D gene is left open where the match is weak. Only some rows state a clone size, as once, few, many or a class for expanded clones.

>TRBV30|-|TRBJ2-7|TRBD1
TGTGCCTGGAGATCGGCAGGGGGTCGCTACGAGCAGTACTTC
CAWRSAGGRYEQYF
>TRBV29-1|-|TRBJ1-2|-
TGCAGCGCAGCGACAGTTAACTATGGCTACACCTTC
CSAATVNYGYTF
>TRBV28|-|TRBJ2-7|TRBD1
TGTGCCAGCAGCCAGGACAGGGGTAACTACGAGCAGTACTTC
CASSQDRGNYEQYF
>TRBV5-1|-|TRBJ1-1|-
TGCGCCAGCAGCTTGAATATTAGGGGTGGCACTGAAGCTTTCTTT
CASSLNIRGGTEAFF
>TRBV7-2|-|TRBJ2-1|-
TGTGCCAGCAGCTTAGCTCCTGGACTTCAGATGCAGTTCTTC
CASSLAPGLQMQFF
>TRBV4-2|-|TRBJ1-1|TRBD1
TGTGCCAGCAGCCAATCAAGCACAGGGGTCCGGAACACTGAAGCTTTCTTT
CASSQSSTGVRNTEAFF
>TRBV28|once|TRBJ1-2|-
TGTGCCAGCAGAACCTCGGGACTTAACTATGGCTACACCTTC
CASRTSGLNYGYTF
>TRBV24-1|-|TRBJ1-5|-
TGTGCCACCAGTGATACCGGACGGGGGAATCAGCCCCAGCATTTT
CATSDTGRGNQPQHF
>TRBV6-5|-|TRBJ1-1|TRBD1
TGTGCCAGCAGTTACTCGAATCGAGGGGGCGCAGGTTCAGCTTTCTTT
CASSYSNRGGAGSAFF
>TRBV28|-|TRBJ1-2|TRBD1
TGTGCCAGCAACGCTCAGGGGGCTGGCTACACCTTC
CASNAQGAGYTF
>TRBV7-9|-|TRBJ2-3|TRBD2
TGTGCCAGCAGCCCCCTAGCGGGAGGGCCCGAAATCACAGATACGCAGTATTTT
CASSPLAGGPEITDTQYF
>TRBV25-1|-|TRBJ1-1|-
TGTGCCAGCGAGTTTGAGGACCAGGGAGCTTTCTTT
CASEFEDQGAFF
>TRBV6-5|-|TRBJ1-6|-
TGTGCCAGCAGTTACTCGAAGCATCTTAATTCACCCCTCCACTTT
CASSYSKHLNSPLHF
>TRBV14|-|TRBJ2-1|TRBD2
TGTGCCAGCAGCCACCGAACTAGCGGGAGAATCGATGAGCAGTTCTTC
CASSHRTSGRIDEQFF
>TRBV9|-|TRBJ1-6|-
TGTGCCAGCAGCGTAGGACAGGCTAGGGATTCACCCCTCCACTTT
CASSVGQARDSPLHF
>TRBV29-1|-|TRBJ1-1|-
TGCAGCGTTGAAGATCGGAGGATTAGGAACACTGAAGCTTTCTTT
CSVEDRRIRNTEAFF
>TRBV29-1|-|TRBJ1-1|-
TGCAGCGTTGGGGCAGCTGAAGCTTTCTTT
CSVGAAEAFF
>TRBV19|-|TRBJ2-5|TRBD2
TGTGCCAGTAGTATGTTGGCGGGGGGGCCGAGAGAGACCCAGTACTTC
CASSMLAGGPRETQYF
>TRBV7-2|-|TRBJ2-5|TRBD2
TGTGCCAGCAGCTTAGCCCTTATATCGGGAGGGCGGGAGACCCAGTACTTC
CASSLALISGGRETQYF
>TRBV5-4|-|TRBJ1-6|TRBD1
TGTGCCAGCAGCTCGTCGACAGGGGGCCGTAATTCACCCCTCCACTTT
CASSSSTGGRNSPLHF
>TRBV25-1|-|TRBJ2-7|TRBD2
TGTGCCAGCAGTAGGGCAGCGGGGTCGGACGAGCAGTACTTC
CASSRAAGSDEQYF
>TRBV5-4|-|TRBJ2-3|-
TGTGCCAGCAGCGTGTCTAGCACAGATACGCAGTATTTT
CASSVSSTDTQYF
>TRBV19|-|TRBJ2-1|-
TGTGCCAGTAGATACAGCAGCTCCTACAATGAGCAGTTCTTC
CASRYSSSYNEQFF
>TRBV7-7|-|TRBJ1-2|TRBD1
TGTGCTAGCAGCTTAGGTCCAGGGGGACACTATGGCTACACCTTC
CASSLGPGGHYGYTF
>TRBV10-3|-|TRBJ1-3|-
TGTGCCATCAGTGCACAGGGTACAGGAAACACCATATATTTT
CAISAQGTGNTIYF
>TRBV27|-|TRBJ2-7|TRBD2
TGTGCCAGCAGTTATGGACTAGCGGGAGCCTACGAGCAGTACTTC
CASSYGLAGAYEQYF
>TRBV27|-|TRBJ1-1|TRBD1
TGTGCCAGCAGTTCGGGACAGCTTGGGAACACTGAAGCTTTCTTT
CASSSGQLGNTEAFF
>TRBV11-1|-|TRBJ1-3|-
TGTGCCAGCAGCTTTCGACAACCCTCTGGAAACACCATATATTTT
CASSFRQPSGNTIYF
>TRBV12-2|few|TRBJ2-1|-
TGTGCAAGTCGCTCCCGCGGGGGAGGCGATGAGCAGTTCTTC
CASRSRGGGDEQFF